These 10 T cell receptor beta chains came from one sample sequenced in a study of blood T cell repertoires in COVID-19. Sequencing was performed with immunoSEQ multiplex PCR; in TCRdb, only in-frame clones are kept and a portion is missing. Here the sample spans some 250,000 clones, 70% to 90% being singletons. Input material: peripheral blood. These receptors were taken from a woman aged 25 to 45 with acute or convalescent COVID-19.

A single count supports this clone. This chain connects TRBV5-8 to TRBJ1-5; 7 nucleotides align to TRBD1. V lost 4 bases and J lost 2; bases outside the gene matches: 15. This CDR3 contains 18 residues. Germline V gene lookup returns CDR1 SGHTS and CDR2 YDEGEE. As DNA, the CDR3 is TGTGCCAGCAGCCTATTTATAGGGGGCGCCTATGGCAATCAGCCCCAGCATTTT. Translation: CASSLFIGGAYGNQPQHF.

The genes are TRBV28 and TRBJ1-1; D not resolved. The length of the CDR3 is 12 residues. Germline CDR1 is MDHEN and CDR2 is SYDVKM. Between the trimmed V and J ends, which lost 4 bases and 4 bases, there was a span of 7 bases. The CDR3 loop is CASSSGVTEAFF. The CDR3 nucleotides read TGTGCCAGCAGTTCGGGAGTCACTGAAGCTTTCTTT. The full variable domain, completed using reference TRBV28 and TRBJ1-1, is DVKVTQSSRYLVKRTGEKVFLECVQDMDHENMFWYRQDPGLGLRLIYFSYDVKMKEKGDIPEGYSVSREKKERFSLILESASTNQTSMYLCASSSGVTEAFFGQGTRLTVV.

V is TRBV11-3 and J is TRBJ2-5; 10 bases are shared with TRBD1. This CDR3 region has 16 residues. V shed 3 bases, J shed 5 bases, and the junction held 9 bases outside the gene matches. Germline lookup yields CDR1 SGHNT and CDR2 YENEEA. CDR3 in amino acids: CASSFYPTGGMETQYF. The CDR3 DNA reads as TGTGCCAGCAGCTTTTATCCGACAGGGGGCATGGAGACCCAGTACTTC.

The chain joins TRBV19 to TRBJ1-5, with a weak D call TRBD1 (6 bases). Trimming left V 8 bases short and J 6 bases short, with 23 bases between. The germline CDR1 and CDR2 sequences are LNHDA and SQIVND (reference sequence). The CDR3 consists of 16 residues. This CDR3 is CASSPEQGPIGQPQHF. Here the CDR3 DNA reads TGTGCCAGTTCACCCGAACAGGGTCCCATCGGTCAGCCCCAGCATTTT.

The rearrangement links TRBV5-1 to TRBJ2-1; 9 bases agree with TRBD2. Germline CDR1 SGHRS, CDR2 YFSETQ. V lost 0 bases, J lost 3 bases, and 4 bases stayed unmatched. CDR3 length equals 16 residues. The DNA of the CDR3 is TGCGCCAGCAGCTTGGAGGCTAGCGGGAACTACAATGAGCAGTTCTTC. Translating it yields CASSLEASGNYNEQFF.

V and J are TRBV5-1 and TRBJ2-1; tentative D call: TRBD1 (6 bases). CDR1 and CDR2 from the germline V gene are SGHRS and YFSETQ. This CDR3 is built from 14 residues. V lost 0 bases and J lost 6, with 10 bases in between. CDR3 residues: CASSLAAGVNEQFF. CDR3 in DNA: TGCGCCAGCAGCTTGGCCGCAGGGGTCAATGAGCAGTTCTTC.

This chain links TRBV4-1 with TRBJ2-5; no clear D gene. Germline CDR1 reads MGHRA; CDR2 reads YSYEKL. There are 13 residues in the CDR3. Trimming pared 0 bases from V and 5 bases from J, leaving 7 bases between. CDR3 protein: CASSQDYFETQYF. DNA for the CDR3: TGCGCCAGCAGCCAAGATTACTTTGAGACCCAGTACTTC.

The chain is built from TRBV28 and TRBJ1-6; 7 nucleotides match TRBD1. The CDR3 is 14 residues long. From germline, CDR1 is MDHEN and CDR2 SYDVKM. The V and J ends lost 3 bases and 10 bases, in that order; junction bases with no gene match: 6. In DNA, the CDR3 is TGTGCCAGCAGTTTTGTAGGGGGCAGCTCACCCCTCCACTTT. Protein: CASSFVGGSSPLHF.

The rearrangement links TRBV5-1 to TRBJ2-1; 11 bases align to TRBD2. V trimming: 0 bases; J trimming: 8 bases; junction bases outside the gene matches: 1. The germline V gene encodes CDR1 SGHRS and CDR2 YFSETQ. CDR3 length equals 14 residues. The CDR3: CASSLASGRYEQFF. The CDR3 region has the DNA TGCGCCAGCAGCTTGGCTAGCGGGAGGTATGAGCAGTTCTTC. The full variable domain, completed using reference TRBV5-1 and TRBJ2-1, is KAGVTQTPRYLIKTRGQQVTLSCSPISGHRSVSWYQQTPGQGLQFLFEYFSETQRNKGNFPGRFSGRQFSNSRSEMNVSTLELGDSALYLCASSLASGRYEQFFGPGTRLTVL.

The chain recombines TRBV7-2 with TRBJ2-5, with D hard to call. The V gene lost 1 base and the J gene lost 3 bases, with 6 bases spanning the gap. Germline CDR1 SGHTA, CDR2 FQGNSA. The CDR3 covers 13 residues. In DNA form, the CDR3 reads TGTGCCAGCAGCTTAGTTGGAGAAGAGACCCAGTACTTC. It is translated as CASSLVGEETQYF.